The next 18 T cell receptor beta chains were all read from a single sample in a study of blood T cell repertoires in COVID-19. Using immunoSEQ multiplex PCR, the repertoire was profiled, and TCRdb retains in-frame clones only, with some absent. The sample holds under 250,000 clones, about nine tenths seen once. Sequenced material: peripheral blood. The receptors come from a man aged 45 to 65 with COVID-19, enrolled during active disease.

This clone has only one observation. The genes are TRBV12-5 and TRBJ2-7; TRBD2 matches 7 bases. The germline V gene has CDR1 LGHNT and CDR2 FRNRAP. V was pared by 1 base and J by 13 bases, with 10 bases of the junction left unmatched. CDR3 length equals 13 residues. DNA of the CDR3: TGTGCTAGTGGTTTGGGGACCCCGGGACTATTTTACTTC. Translated, it gives CASGLGTPGLFYF.

The chain carries TRBV6-2 or TRBV6-3 and TRBJ2-5; 8 nucleotides match TRBD1. The ends lost 6 bases at V and 4 bases at J; junction bases unmatched: 7. Germline V CDR1 and CDR2: MNHEY, SVGEGT. This CDR3 region has 14 residues. The CDR3 DNA sequence: TGTGCCAGCAGCCAGACACAGGGGGGAGAGACCCAGTACTTC. Translation gives CASSQTQGGETQYF.

This rearrangement joins TRBV9 to TRBJ2-7, with 8 bases lining up with TRBD2. Germline loops: CDR1 SGDLS, CDR2 YYNGEE. With V trimmed by 4 bases and J by 5 bases, 11 bases remained unmatched. The CDR3 sequence is 15 residues long. CDR3 DNA: TGTGCCAGCAGCTCAACGACGGGGGGGCCCCACGAGCAGTACTTC. Translated: CASSSTTGGPHEQYF.

V usage is TRBV7-9 and J usage is TRBJ2-7; unclear D gene. Trimming pared 4 bases from V and 6 bases from J, leaving 22 bases between. CDR1 and CDR2 (germline): SEHNR, FQNEAQ (reference sequence). The CDR3 spans 16 residues. CDR3 coding DNA: TGTGCCAGCAGCTCCTTTGCCCAAATCAAGCCCTCCGAGCAGTACTTC. Protein sequence: CASSSFAQIKPSEQYF.

V gene TRBV18 combines with J gene TRBJ2-1; TRBD2 aligns across 11 bases. V shed 3 bases, J shed 5 bases, and the junction held 18 bases outside the gene matches. Germline-derived CDR1 and CDR2 are KGHSH and LQKENI. The CDR3 runs 20 residues. CDR3 nucleotides: TGTGCCAGCTCACCGATCACCTCCCTGACTTCGGGACTAGCGGACAATGAGCAGTTCTTC. Translation: CASSPITSLTSGLADNEQFF.

V usage is TRBV28 and J usage is TRBJ2-7; TRBD1 matches at 9 bases. The length of the CDR3 is 15 residues. The V gene's germline CDR1 is MDHEN and CDR2 SYDVKM. V lost 6 bases and J lost 2; bases outside the gene matches: 8. The CDR3 loop reads CASSTRDRAAYEQYF. The CDR3 DNA reads TGTGCCAGCAGCACCCGGGACAGGGCGGCCTACGAGCAGTACTTC.

In DNA form, the CDR3 reads TGTGCCAGCAGCTCCCGACAGGGGGTCCAAGAGACCCAGTACTTC. This sequence encodes CASSSRQGVQETQYF. V is TRBV5-4 and J is TRBJ2-5; 9 bases fit TRBD1. The trim removed 3 bases at V and 1 base at J, leaving 4 bases unmatched. This CDR3 comprises 15 residues. Germline CDR1 SGHNT, CDR2 YYREEE (reference sequence).

The J gene is TRBJ2-3, the V gene TRBV3-1 (or the pseudogene TRBV3-2), with 7 nucleotides matching TRBD2. Germline V gives CDR1 LGHDT, CDR2 YNNKEL (reference sequence). The CDR3 sequence is 15 residues long. Unmatched junction bases numbered 2, after V lost 2 bases and J lost 0 bases. CDR3 residues: CASSQSGESTDTQYF. The CDR3 nucleotides are TGTGCCAGCAGCCAAAGCGGGGAAAGCACAGATACGCAGTATTTT.

The chain is built from TRBV9 and TRBJ2-5, with TRBD1 as a possible D gene (7 bases). This CDR3 contains 16 residues. Between the trimmed V and J ends, which lost 0 bases and 2 bases, there was a span of 14 bases. Germline-derived CDR1 and CDR2 are SGDLS and YYNGEE. The CDR3 loop reads CASSVGPEGAQETQYF. CDR3 sequence (DNA): TGTGCCAGCAGCGTAGGACCGGAGGGGGCGCAAGAGACCCAGTACTTC.

This clone was seen a few times. The chain employs TRBV7-2 and TRBJ2-5; D gene unclear. This CDR3 spans 16 amino acids. V gave up 0 bases and J gave up 0 bases, with 11 bases separating them. Germline V CDR1 and CDR2: SGHTA, FQGNSA. CDR3 coding DNA: TGTGCCAGCAGCTTAGCGCCCACTACTTACCAAGAGACCCAGTACTTC. It translates to CASSLAPTTYQETQYF.

The chain couples TRBV27 to TRBJ2-1; D is perhaps TRBD2 (6 bases). CDR1 and CDR2 (germline): MNHEY, SMNVEV (reference sequence). CDR3 size: 17 residues. V was trimmed by 0 bases and J by 0 bases, leaving 12 bases between them. In nucleotides, the CDR3 is TGTGCCAGCAGTTTATCGCAGCGGACTACCTCCTACAATGAGCAGTTCTTC. This translates into CASSLSQRTTSYNEQFF.

The chain uses TRBV2 and TRBJ1-5, with D tentatively TRBD1 (5 bases). The CDR3 has 15 residues. The germline CDR1 and CDR2 sequences are SNHLY and FYNNEI. The germline V and J ends were trimmed by 1 base and 3 bases, with 10 bases remaining between them. In DNA, the CDR3 is TGTGCCAGCAGTGAAGAGCGGGGGAACAATCAGCCCCAGCATTTT. It codes for CASSEERGNNQPQHF.

V usage is TRBV18 and J usage is TRBJ2-2, with D tentatively TRBD2 (6 bases). V lost 3 bases and J lost 6, with 14 bases in between. The CDR3 has 15 residues. Germline V lookup: CDR1 KGHSH, CDR2 LQKENI. Here the CDR3 reads CASSPGTPGAGELFF. CDR3 DNA sequence: TGTGCCAGCTCACCGGGGACTCCAGGCGCCGGGGAGCTGTTTTTT.

The chain uses TRBV7-6 and TRBJ1-3, with 8 bases identical to TRBD1. CDR3 length equals 15 residues. V lost 1 base, J lost 8 bases, and 7 bases stayed unmatched. Germline-derived CDR1 and CDR2 are SGHVS and FNYEAQ. CDR3 sequence reads: CASSLDRGGQDTIYF. CDR3 nucleotides: TGTGCCAGCAGCTTAGACAGGGGGGGACAAGACACCATATATTTT. The full variable domain, completed using reference TRBV7-6 and TRBJ1-3, is GAGVSQSPRYKVTKRGQDVALRCDPISGHVSLYWYRQALGQGPEFLTYFNYEAQQDKSGLPNDRFSAERPEGSISTLTIQRTEQRDSAMYRCASSLDRGGQDTIYFGEGSWLTVV.

A single count supports this clone. V and J are TRBV6-2 or TRBV6-3 and TRBJ2-3; D might be TRBD1 (6 bases). V was shortened by 3 bases and J by 6 bases, with 28 bases between the two germline ends. Per germline, CDR1 MNHEY and CDR2 SVGEGT. The CDR3 is 19 residues long. CDR3 amino acids: CASSYSVPKQGKGDDTQYF. For the CDR3, the DNA is TGTGCCAGCAGTTATTCAGTACCAAAACAGGGAAAAGGGGATGATACGCAGTATTTT.

This clone has only one observation. V gene TRBV28 combines with J gene TRBJ1-5; 7 bases align to TRBD1. The CDR3 is 18 amino acids. Germline CDR1 reads MDHEN; CDR2 reads SYDVKM. The J segment lost 0 bases and the V segment lost 4 bases, leaving 12 bases of the junction unmatched. The CDR3, as DNA: TGTGCCAGCAGTTCAACAGGGGCGGCGACCCATAGCAATCAGCCCCAGCATTTT. Translated: CASSSTGAATHSNQPQHF.

The chain joins TRBV19 to TRBJ2-7, with 9 bases that match TRBD1. This CDR3 spans 15 amino acids. Germline-derived CDR1 and CDR2 are LNHDA and SQIVND (reference sequence). The V and J ends lost 5 bases and 4 bases, in that order; junction bases with no gene match: 9. The CDR3 spells CASSAQGQGPYEQYF. CDR3 in DNA: TGTGCCAGTAGTGCCCAGGGACAGGGTCCGTACGAGCAGTACTTC.

Details on this clone: At the DNA level, this CDR3 is encoded by other sequences in the same sample as well. The gene calls are TRBV7-9 and TRBJ2-3; no clear D gene. With 1 base removed from V and 1 base from J, the gap between germline ends came to 6 bases. CDR1 and CDR2 (germline): SEHNR, FQNEAQ (reference sequence). The CDR3 runs 14 residues. DNA of the CDR3: TGTGCCAGCAGCTTAGTAACAGGCACAGATACGCAGTATTTT. Amino acid sequence: CASSLVTGTDTQYF.